This entry describes one T cell receptor (beta chain). Its target is unknown. Per the germline V gene, CDR1 is SGHAT and CDR2 is FQDESV (reference sequence). The ends were cut back, 0 bases at V and 13 bases at J, with 10 bases in the middle. The CDR3 extends over 13 amino acids. These data are taken from a study of T cell responses to AZD1222 COVID-19 vaccine. TCRdb keeps only in-frame clones here, not all; method: immunoSEQ multiplex PCR. The sample includes about 100,000 clones, 80% to 90% of them seen just once. Overall study results and limits: Repertoire sampling was restricted to post-peak T cell response timepoints. Only five or six AZD1222 recipients were seropositive at baseline. As reported, nearly half of all spike-specific TCRs target variant regions that are unmutated.

This chain joins TRBV11-1 and TRBJ1-6; D not certain. This clonotype was sampled from an adult in good health. This sample comprised peripheral blood, obtained on day 0 of AZD1222 vaccination. In nucleotides, the CDR3 is TGTGCCAGCAGCTTAGCGCCCTCATACCCCCTCCACTTT. Encoded protein: CASSLAPSYPLHF.